This T cell receptor beta chain was sequenced in a study of beta chain features in type 1 diabetes. Study-wide background: All samples together contributed 90 million to 130 million sorted cells for examination.

Trimming took 0 bases from V and 6 from J; bases not matched to a gene: 14. This CDR3 comprises 18 residues. Germline V gene sequence: CDR1 SQVTM, CDR2 ANQGSEA. As concerns this clone: Its antigen is undetermined.

All of the isolated RNA was reverse transcribed, so expressed TCRB transcripts were sequenced. The protocol was immunoSEQ multiplex PCR, while the TCRdb copy is restricted to in-frame clones and leaves out a portion. This sample has around 310,000 clones, with 9.5% to 11% found just once. Study-level points and caveats: Insertions were fewer and deletions more numerous at VDJ junctions in type 1 diabetes patients. Researchers reported that naive, central memory and Treg TCRB repertoires appeared more similar in patients than in healthy donors. cDNA-based reads could over-represent cells with high TCR expression.

The sequence came from a woman aged 25 to 39 in good health. V and J are TRBV29-1 and TRBJ2-2; 9 bases fit TRBD2. Sample: naive CD4+ T cells from blood. In nucleotides, the CDR3 is TGCAGCGTTGAAGATCGCGGGTCGGCTAGCGGGATTCCCGGGGAGCTGTTTTTT. Protein: CSVEDRGSASGIPGELFF.